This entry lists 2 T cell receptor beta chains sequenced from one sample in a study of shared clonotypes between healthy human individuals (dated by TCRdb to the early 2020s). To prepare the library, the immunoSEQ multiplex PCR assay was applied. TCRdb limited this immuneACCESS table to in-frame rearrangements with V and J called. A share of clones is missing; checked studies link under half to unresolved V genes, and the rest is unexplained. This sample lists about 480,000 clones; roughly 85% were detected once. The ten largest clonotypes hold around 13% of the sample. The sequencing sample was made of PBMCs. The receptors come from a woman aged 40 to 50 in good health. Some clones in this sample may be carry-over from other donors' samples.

The CDR3, as DNA: TGTGCCAGCAGCTCCGGGCTGGTATCGGGCGAGCAGTACTTC. This gives the protein CASSSGLVSGEQYF. The chain carries TRBV27 and TRBJ2-7, with D unclear. The CDR3 sequence is 14 residues long. Trimming took 6 bases from V and 6 from J, leaving 18 bases between them. Germline lookup yields CDR1 MNHEY and CDR2 SMNVEV (reference sequence).

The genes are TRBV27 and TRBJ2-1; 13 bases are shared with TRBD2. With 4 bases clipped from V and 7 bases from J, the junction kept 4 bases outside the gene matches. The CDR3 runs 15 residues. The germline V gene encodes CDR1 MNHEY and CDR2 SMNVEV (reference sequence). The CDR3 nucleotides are TGTGCCAGCAGTTCCTGGACTAGCGGGAGTAATGAGCAGTTCTTC. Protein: CASSSWTSGSNEQFF.